The 20 T cell receptor beta chains below all came from one sample that was sequenced in a study of siplizumab effects on memory and regulatory T cells. Assay used: immunoSEQ multiplex PCR; TCRdb lists only in-frame clones, some missing. Of about 63,000 clones in the sample, over 80% were seen once. Sequenced input: memory CD4+ T cells sorted from blood. The receptor set was obtained from a human donor in good health.

This rearrangement joins TRBV19 to TRBJ2-2, with 8 bases that match TRBD1. The CDR3 length is 15 residues. With 7 bases clipped from V and 1 base from J, the junction kept 5 bases outside the gene matches. Germline lookup yields CDR1 LNHDA and CDR2 SQIVND (reference sequence). CDR3 DNA sequence: TGTGCCAGTAAAACCGGGACAGGGAACACCGGGGAGCTGTTTTTT. This encodes CASKTGTGNTGELFF.

J is TRBJ2-1 and V is TRBV5-1, with D possibly being TRBD1 (5 bases). The CDR3 totals 16 residues. Germline CDR1 and CDR2: SGHRS and YFSETQ. V was shortened by 0 bases and J by 9 bases, with 19 bases between the two germline ends. The CDR3 DNA reads as TGCGCCAGCAGCTTGGCCGTAAGATCCCACCAGGGTGAGCAGTTCTTC. Translated: CASSLAVRSHQGEQFF.

The rearrangement links TRBV15 to TRBJ2-1, with D possibly being TRBD2 (6 bases). V lost 5 bases to trimming and J lost 5 bases, with 16 bases between them. CDR1 and CDR2 from the germline V gene are LNHNV and YYDKDF (reference sequence). The CDR3 is made up of 15 amino acids. This CDR3 is CATSWRAGSNNEQFF. DNA for the CDR3: TGTGCCACCAGCTGGCGGGCGGGGTCTAACAATGAGCAGTTCTTC.

The chain couples TRBV25-1 to TRBJ2-6, with 9 positions matching TRBD1. The CDR3 runs 15 residues. The germline V gene has CDR1 MGHDK and CDR2 SYGVNS. With 6 bases clipped from V and 2 bases from J, the junction kept 2 bases outside the gene matches. The CDR3 DNA reads as TGTGCCAGCAGGGACAGGGGTGCTGGGGCCAACGTCCTGACTTTC. Its protein product is CASRDRGAGANVLTF.

This chain connects TRBV29-1 to TRBJ2-2; D is perhaps TRBD1 or TRBD2 (5 bases each). Germline assignment: CDR1 SQVTM and CDR2 ANQGSEA. The length of the CDR3 is 14 residues. V lost 6 bases and J lost 5, with 16 bases in between. CDR3 in amino acids: CSVRGRSGTGELFF. The CDR3 DNA reads as TGCAGCGTGCGAGGGAGATCAGGGACCGGGGAGCTGTTTTTT.

The genes are TRBV5-8 and TRBJ2-2; D call uncertain. The ends were cut back, 5 bases at V and 0 bases at J, with 8 bases in the middle. The CDR3 totals 14 residues. Germline V gene data show CDR1 as SGHTS and CDR2 as YDEGEE. Written as DNA, the CDR3 is TGTGCCAGCAGGCCTTACACGAACACCGGGGAGCTGTTTTTT. Its protein product is CASRPYTNTGELFF.

The rearrangement joins TRBV5-1 to TRBJ2-7; 7 bases line up with TRBD1. CDR1 is SGHRS and CDR2 is YFSETQ in the germline V gene. The CDR3 contains 14 residues. J was trimmed by 1 base and V by 7 bases; bases with no gene match: 8. In DNA form, the CDR3 reads TGCGCCAGCGGATCCGGGACAGTTTCCTACGAGCAGTACTTC. Its translation: CASGSGTVSYEQYF.

The V gene is TRBV7-2, the J gene TRBJ1-2, with 9 bases that match TRBD1. V lost 3 bases, J lost 8 bases, and 13 bases stayed unmatched. CDR1 SGHTA and CDR2 FQGNSA come from the germline V gene. This CDR3 is 16 amino acids long. Written as DNA, the CDR3 is TGTGCCAGCAGCTTTGGGTTGGGACAGGGCGTCGGAGGCTACACCTTC. Residues: CASSFGLGQGVGGYTF.

The chain employs TRBV19 and TRBJ1-5; TRBD1 aligns across 7 bases. The CDR3 sequence is 16 residues long. Germline V gene data show CDR1 as LNHDA and CDR2 as SQIVND (reference sequence). V lost 7 bases, J lost 4 bases, and 13 bases stayed unmatched. CDR3 loop: CASNSGLPRGNQPQHF. The CDR3 coding sequence is TGTGCCAGTAACTCCGGACTTCCCAGGGGGAATCAGCCCCAGCATTTT.

J is TRBJ1-4 and V is TRBV10-1; 8 bases agree with TRBD1. Germline-derived CDR1 and CDR2 are WNHNN and SYGVQD (reference sequence). The junction had 10 bases not matched to a gene; V was cut back by 7 bases and J by 0 bases. The CDR3 spans 17 residues. CDR3 loop: CASTVGGDRSTNEKLFF. Written as DNA, the CDR3 is TGCGCCAGCACAGTAGGGGGGGACAGGTCAACTAATGAAAAACTGTTTTTT.

The V gene is TRBV5-4, the J gene TRBJ2-1; 11 bases match TRBD2. In germline, CDR1 is SGHNT, CDR2 YYREEE (reference sequence). The CDR3 is 20 residues long. The J segment lost 0 bases and the V segment lost 4 bases, leaving 15 bases of the junction unmatched. CDR3 in amino acids: CASSRRKASGGPSSYNEQFF. As DNA, the CDR3 is TGTGCCAGCAGCCGGAGGAAGGCTAGCGGGGGGCCGAGCTCCTACAATGAGCAGTTCTTC. The full variable domain, in which reference TRBV5-4 and TRBJ2-1 provide the parts outside the CDR3, is ETGVTQSPTHLIKTRGQQVTLRCSSQSGHNTVSWYQQALGQGPQFIFQYYREEENGRGNFPPRFSGLQFPNYSSELNVNALELDDSALYLCASSRRKASGGPSSYNEQFFGPGTRLTVL.

The chain uses TRBV29-1 and TRBJ1-2, with 8 bases that match TRBD1. The CDR3 has 18 residues. Germline V CDR1 and CDR2: SQVTM, ANQGSEA. V was clipped by 6 bases and J by 5 bases; unmatched bases: 23. The CDR3 region is CSVTMDRAATSMRYGYTF. The CDR3 DNA sequence: TGCAGCGTCACGATGGACAGGGCCGCAACATCCATGAGATATGGCTACACCTTC.

The V and J genes are TRBV21-1 and TRBJ2-1; the listed D gene, TRBD2, was not tested against the DNA. TRBV21-1 is described as a pseudogene. The CDR3 sequence is 15 residues long. The CDR3 loop reads CASSGGTSGRAGQFF. CDR3 nucleotides: TGTGCCAGCAGCGGTGGGACTAGCGGGAGGGCCGGGCAGTTCTTC.

The chain carries TRBV4-1 and TRBJ2-3; 7 nucleotides line up with TRBD1. The germline CDR1 and CDR2 sequences are MGHRA and YSYEKL. The CDR3 totals 15 residues. Trimming took 4 bases from V and 3 from J; bases not matched to a gene: 7. The DNA of the CDR3 is TGCGCCAGCAGCCCTGTGGACAGGACAACAGATACGCAGTATTTT. Its translation: CASSPVDRTTDTQYF.

The rearrangement links TRBV6-1 to TRBJ2-2, with a possible D match to TRBD1 (5 bases). The CDR3 has 13 amino acids. The ends were cut back, 7 bases at V and 2 bases at J, with 8 bases in the middle. CDR1 MNHNS and CDR2 SASEGT come from the germline V gene. DNA of the CDR3: TGTGCCAGCATGGACACCAACACCGGGGAGCTGTTTTTT. It encodes CASMDTNTGELFF.

The chain carries TRBV9 and TRBJ2-1, with D perhaps matching TRBD1 or TRBD2 (5 bases each). The V gene lost 3 bases and the J gene lost 13 bases, with 11 bases spanning the gap. Germline CDR1 SGDLS, CDR2 YYNGEE. This CDR3 has 11 amino acids. The CDR3 region has the DNA TGTGCCAGCAGCGCCGGGACGACTCAGTTCTTC. This gives the protein CASSAGTTQFF.

The V call is TRBV2, the J call TRBJ1-5; D gene unclear. Looked up from germline, CDR1 is SNHLY and CDR2 is FYNNEI. The CDR3 is 16 amino acids. Trimming cost V 1 base and J 4 bases, with 14 bases left between them. CDR3 sequence: CASSEGVGRPNQPQHF. In DNA, the CDR3 is TGTGCCAGCAGTGAAGGCGTCGGCAGACCGAATCAGCCCCAGCATTTT. The full variable domain, its missing parts supplied by reference TRBV2 and TRBJ1-5, is EPEVTQTPSHQVTQMGQEVILRCVPISNHLYFYWYRQILGQKVEFLVSFYNNEISEKSEIFDDQFSVERPDGSNFTLKIRSTKLEDSAMYFCASSEGVGRPNQPQHFGDGTRLSIL.

V and J are TRBV11-1 and TRBJ2-2; TRBD1 might be the D (5 bases). CDR1 and CDR2 (germline): SGHAT, FQDESV (reference sequence). CDR3 length: 14 residues. The V and J ends lost 5 bases and 9 bases respectively, with 16 bases between them. The CDR3 sequence: CASSPQQVSRELFF. The CDR3 coding sequence is TGTGCCAGCAGCCCTCAACAGGTCTCCAGGGAGCTGTTTTTT.

The V call is TRBV10-3, the J call TRBJ2-1, with 7 bases identical to TRBD1. V gave up 7 bases and J gave up 4 bases; unmatched junction bases: 1. Germline CDR1 is ENHRY and CDR2 is SYGVKD. The CDR3 is made up of 12 amino acids. CDR3 DNA: TGTGCCATCAACAGGGGATACAATGAGCAGTTCTTC. This encodes CAINRGYNEQFF.

This chain links TRBV5-1 with TRBJ2-4, with 7 nucleotides matching TRBD1. The ends lost 4 bases at V and 7 bases at J; junction bases unmatched: 5. CDR1 SGHRS and CDR2 YFSETQ come from the germline V gene. CDR3 length: 13 residues. CDR3 in amino acids: CASSLQTGNIQYF. The CDR3 DNA reads as TGCGCCAGCAGCCTCCAGACAGGGAACATTCAGTACTTC.